This T cell receptor beta chain originates from a study of Graves' ophthalmopathy and Graves' hyperthyroidism. Regarding the study as a whole: Stable hyperthyroidism and ophthalmopathy were told apart by a 13-signature model, which achieved almost 90% sensitivity and nearly 84% specificity.

This clonotype appeared many times. Its antigen is still unknown. RNA transcripts were the source from which TCR beta CDR3 regions were amplified. First-round RT-PCR employed HTBI primers, with a second-round multiplex PCR after it. TCRdb called the multiplex PCR reads again in MiXCR, with one record for every CDR3 protein. The sample includes 340,000 or so distinct CDR3 sequences, 17% of them seen just once. Ophthalmopathy donors were characterized by moderate-to-severe activity, CAS of at least 3, NOSPECS of at least 4, and duration under 3 months. From fresh peripheral blood, 10 ml in volume, the PBMCs were obtained. Sequenced input: peripheral blood. This TCR was sampled from an adult man with Graves' ophthalmopathy.

CDR3 protein: CASSPGLAGESEQYF. CDR3 in DNA: TGCGCCAGCAGCCCCGGACTAGCGGGAGAGTCCGAGCAGTACTTC. The J gene is TRBJ2-7, the V gene TRBV5-1; 13 nucleotides agree with TRBD2. The V gene end was trimmed by 4 bases and the J gene end by 6 bases; junction bases not matched to a gene: 7. Germline assignment: CDR1 SGHRS and CDR2 YFSETQ. CDR3 size: 15 residues.